The rows below give T cell receptor beta chains drawn from one sample of a study of blood T cells in healthy people across ages. TCRdb analysed the 5' RACE reads with MiXCR anew, one entry per CDR3 protein. The table has about 1,400,000 distinct CDR3 sequences, approximately 60% seen once. Sample: blood. These receptors were taken from a man aged 18 to 29 in good health. Both conserved end residues are part of each CDR3. A D gene is named only where the DNA matches it firmly. Not every row has a clone size; where given, it reads once, few, many or a size class.

clone_size,j_call,v_call,d_call,cdr3_nt,cdr3_aa
-,TRBJ1-1,TRBV11-2,TRBD1,TGTGCCAGCCAGGGACAGGGCTTCACTGAAGCTTTCTTT,CASQGQGFTEAFF
-,TRBJ2-7,TRBV6-1,TRBD1,TGTGCCAGCAGTGAAGCAAGACAGGGAAGAGGCGAGCAGTACTTC,CASSEARQGRGEQYF
-,TRBJ2-1,TRBV10-3,TRBD2,TGTGCCACCAGTGAGTCCCTAGCGGGAGGTATCCGACGGAGCTCCTACAATGAGCAGTTCTTC,CATSESLAGGIRRSSYNEQFF
few,TRBJ2-3,TRBV10-3,TRBD2,TGTGCCATCAGCTCCGGGGGGGACTACCTCACAGATACGCAGTATTTT,CAISSGGDYLTDTQYF
-,TRBJ2-7,TRBV3-1,-,TGTGCCAGCAGCCAAGATCAGGCCAGCACCTACGAGCAGTACTTC,CASSQDQASTYEQYF
-,TRBJ2-5,TRBV5-1,TRBD2,TGCGCCAGCAGCTTGGTGCCTAGCGGGGACCAAGAGACCCAGTACTTC,CASSLVPSGDQETQYF
-,TRBJ2-7,TRBV28,-,TGTGCCAGCAGTGCCCCGGGACGGTTATACGAGCAGTACTTC,CASSAPGRLYEQYF
few,TRBJ2-3,TRBV5-1,-,TGCGCCAGCAAAGACACCCAATACTTCGATACGCAGTATTTT,CASKDTQYFDTQYF
few,TRBJ2-3,TRBV20-1,-,TGCAGTGCTAGAGATCAGTGGGGCGGGATAGTAGCAGATACGCAGTATTTT,CSARDQWGGIVADTQYF
-,TRBJ2-4,TRBV25-1,-,TGTGCCAGCAGCGCAGACGAAGGACCGGACTCCAAAAACATTCAGTACTTC,CASSADEGPDSKNIQYF
-,TRBJ2-7,TRBV7-9,-,TGTGCCAGCAGCGCCCCCGGCATATACGAGCAGTACTTC,CASSAPGIYEQYF
few,TRBJ2-7,TRBV10-3,-,TGTGCCATCAGGACGGGGGCTGGAACCCAGTACTTC,CAIRTGAGTQYF
-,TRBJ2-1,TRBV14,-,TGTACCAGCAGCTTGACAGGTTCCTACAATGAGCAGTTCTTC,CTSSLTGSYNEQFF
few,TRBJ2-7,TRBV6-2/TRBV6-3,TRBD1,TGTGCCAGCAGTAACGGGGACAGCCAGCGGTACTTC,CASSNGDSQRYF
-,TRBJ1-2,TRBV2,-,TGTGCCAGCACCCGGGGGAGGGGCTATGGCTACACCTTC,CASTRGRGYGYTF
-,TRBJ1-1,TRBV20-1,-,TGCAGTGCCCGTCACGGTCCTGAAGCTTTCTTT,CSARHGPEAFF
few,TRBJ1-6,TRBV27,-,TGTGCCAGCGGAATCGCGGGGGAGGCCTATAATTCACCCCTCCACTTT,CASGIAGEAYNSPLHF
-,TRBJ2-3,TRBV7-8,TRBD1,TGTGCCAGCAGCTTAGGGACAGGGGGATCTGGAGATACGCAGTATTTT,CASSLGTGGSGDTQYF
once,TRBJ1-2,TRBV28,-,TGTGCCAGCAGTTTTTTTTGGCCCCGGGGTCATCAGGGTGGGTATGGCTACACCTTC,CASSFFWPRGHQGGYGYTF
few,TRBJ2-1,TRBV29-1,-,TGCAGCGTTGTAGGACAGACATACAATGAGCAGTTCTTC,CSVVGQTYNEQFF
-,TRBJ1-2,TRBV20-1,-,TGCAGTGCTAGCGAACAGGGAGAGGGCTATGGCTACACCTTC,CSASEQGEGYGYTF
-,TRBJ1-2,TRBV5-1,-,TGTGCCAGTAGGGGGAGCCTAAACTATGGCTACACCTTC,CASRGSLNYGYTF
-,TRBJ2-3,TRBV20-1,TRBD1,TGCAGTGCTGATCCGGGACAGGGGCGCACAGATACGCAGTATTTT,CSADPGQGRTDTQYF
many,TRBJ1-5,TRBV20-1,-,TGCAGTGCTAGACAGGGCAATCAGCCCCAGCATTTT,CSARQGNQPQHF
few,TRBJ2-2,TRBV12-3/TRBV12-4,-,TGTGCCAGCAGTTTAAGGCAGACCGGGGAGCTGTTTTTT,CASSLRQTGELFF
once,TRBJ1-2,TRBV12-3/TRBV12-4,TRBD1,TGTGCCAGCAGCCGGGGACAGGGGTCGAGCTATGGCTACACCTTC,CASSRGQGSSYGYTF
-,TRBJ1-2,TRBV12-3/TRBV12-4,-,TGTGCCAGCAGTCCGGACAGCGCGATCTATGGCTACACCTTC,CASSPDSAIYGYTF
-,TRBJ2-7,TRBV6-2/TRBV6-3,-,TGTGCCAGCAGCACGTGGACGGAAGGATCCTACGAGCAGTACTTC,CASSTWTEGSYEQYF
-,TRBJ2-7,TRBV29-1,-,TGCAGCGTTGAAGATCATGGGCCGCGTTTGGTCGAGCAGTACTTC,CSVEDHGPRLVEQYF
-,TRBJ1-4,TRBV5-1,-,TGCGCCAGCAATCAACTTGGGGGCTCTAATGAAAAACTGTTTTTT,CASNQLGGSNEKLFF
-,TRBJ2-1,TRBV6-6,-,TGTGCCAGCAGCTACGGACCGGGGGACAATGAGCAGTTCTTC,CASSYGPGDNEQFF
once,TRBJ1-5,TRBV2,-,TGTGCCAGCAGCCTAGGGGGGCAGGCTTATCAGCCCCAGCATTTT,CASSLGGQAYQPQHF
-,TRBJ1-1,TRBV4-2,TRBD1,TGTGCCAGCAGCCAAGATGGGGGACAGGGTTGGAGGAACACTGAAGCTTTCTTT,CASSQDGGQGWRNTEAFF
many,TRBJ2-7,TRBV29-1,-,TGCAGCGCTGCCGACGGGACCTACGAGCAGTACTTC,CSAADGTYEQYF
-,TRBJ1-1,TRBV29-1,TRBD1,TGCAGCGCACAGACGACAGGGCCGAACACTGAAGCTTTCTTT,CSAQTTGPNTEAFF
few,TRBJ2-3,TRBV6-5,TRBD2,TGTGCCAGCAGGACTAGCGGGGCTAGCACAGATACGCAGTATTTT,CASRTSGASTDTQYF